This TCR beta chain was obtained from a study of T-cell memory formation after mild COVID-19. The TCR alpha and TCR beta cDNA libraries, bearing sample barcodes and UMIs, were generated by 5'RACE using constant-segment primers. MiXCR, applied by TCRdb to the 5' RACE reads, yields one record per CDR3 protein. The sample yields about 13,000 distinct CDR3 sequences, around 16% seen once. There are many counts of this clonotype. This receptor was identified in a man aged 18 to 30 who had mild COVID-19 (a few samples of this study predate the infection). Cell type and time point are not known. The source material was PBMCs or a T cell subset sorted from them (not recorded which).

CDR3 region: CASSGPEYYNEQFF. CDR3 sequence (DNA): TGCGCCAGCAGCGGCCCTGAATACTACAATGAGCAGTTCTTC. The chain recombines TRBV4-3 with TRBJ2-1; no reliable D call. The CDR3 is 14 amino acids. Trimming removed 5 bases from V and 3 bases from J, with 11 bases in between. Germline V gene lookup returns CDR1 LGHNA and CDR2 YSLEER.